The entry that follows covers one T cell receptor (beta chain) sequence. Antigen specificity is unknown. Data came from immunoSEQ multiplex PCR; TCRdb stores just in-frame clones and leaves some out. The sample lists approximately 100,000 clones, roughly 87% occurring once. Germline CDR1 reads MNHNY; CDR2 reads SVGAGI (reference sequence). There are 15 residues in the CDR3. The junction had 11 bases not matched to a gene; V was cut back by 6 bases and J by 4 bases. The sample originates from a study of OX40 agonist ivuxolimab in advanced cancers. Across the study: Patients with hepatocellular carcinoma, melanoma, renal cell or head and neck cancer made up the dose-escalation patients. Among those enrolled, mean age was about 63 years (range about 20 to 79) and over 70% were male.

General observations from the study: Both CD4+ and CD8+ T cell populations in blood had undergone clonal expansion by week 6 at 0.1 to 3.0 mg/kg.

The chain recombines TRBV6-6 with TRBJ2-7; 8 nucleotides agree with TRBD1. This TCR was recovered from an adult with an advanced solid tumor such as melanoma, head and neck, liver or kidney cancer. This material consisted of CD4+ or CD8+ T cells sorted from blood, taken in a trial of the OX40 agonist ivuxolimab. The CDR3 region has the DNA TGTGCCAGCAGCCCAGGACAGGGCAACCTTTACGAGCAGTACTTC. It encodes CASSPGQGNLYEQYF.